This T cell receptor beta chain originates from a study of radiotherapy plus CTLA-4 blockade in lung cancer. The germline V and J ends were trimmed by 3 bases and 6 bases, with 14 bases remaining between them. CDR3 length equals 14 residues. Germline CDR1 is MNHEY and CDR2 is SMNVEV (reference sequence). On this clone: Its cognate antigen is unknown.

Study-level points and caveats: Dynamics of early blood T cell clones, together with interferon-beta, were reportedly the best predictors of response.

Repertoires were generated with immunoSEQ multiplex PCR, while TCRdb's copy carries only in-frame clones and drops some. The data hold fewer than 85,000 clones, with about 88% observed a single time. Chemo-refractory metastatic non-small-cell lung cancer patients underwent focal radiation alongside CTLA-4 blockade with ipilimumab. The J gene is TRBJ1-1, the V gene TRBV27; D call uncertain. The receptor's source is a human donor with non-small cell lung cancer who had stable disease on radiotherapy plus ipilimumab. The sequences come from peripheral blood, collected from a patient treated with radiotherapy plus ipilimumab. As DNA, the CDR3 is TGTGCCAGCAGTTTTAGGGAAAGGACGGCTGAAGCTTTCTTT. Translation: CASSFRERTAEAFF.